This TCR beta chain was documented in a study of blood T cell repertoires in COVID-19. Across the study: Sites in the United States, Italy and Spain provided acute and convalescent COVID-19 samples. The analysed material was cDNA or gDNA that came from T cells, B-cell-depleted T cells, or PBMCs.

About this clone: Sequence at one end of the junction differs from germline and may be a read error.

Original data processing: Amplifying reference gene primers gave estimates of nucleated cell counts. Measured with immunoSEQ multiplex PCR; TCRdb has only the in-frame clones, and not every one. V and J calls and clone size are given by that table; D and trimming were obtained from the DNA. The profile covers over 100,000 clones, with 75% to 90% appearing a single time and roughly 18% taken by the ten largest. This TCR was sampled from a woman aged 60-70 years with acute or convalescent COVID-19. Sequencing was carried out using peripheral blood.

As DNA, the CDR3 is TGTGCCAGCTTCACCCGGGACAGGGGCTTC. This gives the protein CASFTRDRGF. The chain is built from TRBV6-4 and TRBJ2-7; 10 positions agree with TRBD1. Germline lookup yields CDR1 MRHNA and CDR2 SNTAGT. There are 10 residues in the CDR3.